The 23 T cell receptor beta chains in this list originate from one sample, sequenced in a study of shared clonotypes between healthy human individuals. Naive-designated CD8 cells lacked CD45RO, were positively enriched for CCR7, and omitted terminally differentiated effector memory CD45RA+ cells. Assay: immunoSEQ multiplex PCR; the TCRdb copy retains only in-frame clones and omits some. The profile shows around 1.9 million clones, 85% to 95% of them singletons. The sample was naive CD8+ T cells from PBMCs. The source is a man younger than 30 in good health. Some clones in this sample may be carry-over from other donors' samples.

This clone was observed a single time. This chain uses TRBV13 with TRBJ2-7; 7 positions match TRBD2. J gave up 0 bases and V 6 bases, and 14 bases lay outside the gene matches. This CDR3 is built from 17 residues. The germline CDR1 and CDR2 sequences are PRHDT and FYEKMQ (reference sequence). The CDR3 DNA reads as TGTGCCAGCAGTCTCAATCGATACGGGAGGAGCTCCTACGAGCAGTACTTC. It encodes CASSLNRYGRSSYEQYF.

The rearrangement links TRBV28 to TRBJ1-6; D is ambiguous. The CDR3 covers 13 residues. Germline V gene sequence: CDR1 MDHEN, CDR2 SYDVKM. Trimming left V 5 bases short and J 7 bases short, with 9 bases between. Here the CDR3 DNA reads TGTGCCAGCAGTCCCGCCGGGAATTCACCCCTCCACTTT. This sequence encodes CASSPAGNSPLHF.

The rearrangement uses TRBV30 and TRBJ2-7; no definite D call. CDR1 GTSNPN and CDR2 SVGIG come from the germline V gene (reference sequence). The CDR3 covers 13 residues. V lost 4 bases, J lost 0 bases, and 10 bases lay in between. CDR3 protein: CAWTLGSSYEQYF. In nucleotides, the CDR3 is TGTGCCTGGACTTTAGGAAGCTCCTACGAGCAGTACTTC.

The chain has TRBV6-5 and TRBJ1-1; maybe TRBD1 (6 bases). Germline V lookup: CDR1 MNHEY, CDR2 SVGAGI. There are 14 residues in the CDR3. The ends were cut back, 0 bases at V and 4 bases at J, with 9 bases in the middle. CDR3 bases: TGTGCCAGCAGTTACTCGATGGGGGCCACTGAAGCTTTCTTT. Amino acids: CASSYSMGATEAFF.

The V and J genes are TRBV6-5 and TRBJ2-1, with TRBD1 matching 7 bases. The CDR3 extends over 14 amino acids. Trimming took 0 bases from V and 8 from J; bases not matched to a gene: 4. Germline CDR1 reads MNHEY; CDR2 reads SVGAGI. The CDR3 DNA is TGTGCCAGCAGTTACTCGTCCACAGGGGATGAGCAGTTCTTC. Its protein product is CASSYSSTGDEQFF.

V is TRBV14 and J is TRBJ2-7; 7 positions match TRBD2. CDR1 and CDR2 from the germline V gene are SGHDN and FVKESK. With 2 bases clipped from V and 3 bases from J, the junction kept 10 bases outside the gene matches. This CDR3 comprises 16 residues. The chain's CDR3 is CASSQNVRASGYEQYF. The DNA for the CDR3 is TGTGCCAGCAGCCAAAACGTACGAGCTAGCGGCTACGAGCAGTACTTC.

The chain is built from TRBV5-6 and TRBJ2-5, with a tentative D call TRBD1 (6 bases). The germline V gene has CDR1 SGHDT and CDR2 YYEEEE. The CDR3 length is 14 residues. Trimming pared 1 base from V and 2 bases from J, leaving 9 bases between. The chain's CDR3 is CASSLWGQQETQYF. CDR3 in DNA: TGTGCCAGCAGCTTGTGGGGGCAGCAAGAGACCCAGTACTTC.

This clone was counted once. The same CDR3 also results from other DNA sequences found in this sample. The V and J genes are TRBV9 and TRBJ2-7, with TRBD2 matching 8 bases. The CDR3 sequence is 14 residues long. The germline V gene has CDR1 SGDLS and CDR2 YYNGEE. V shed 0 bases, J shed 3 bases, and the junction held 2 bases outside the gene matches. As DNA, the CDR3 is TGTGCCAGCAGCGTAGGTCTAGCGGGCTACGAGCAGTACTTC. Translated: CASSVGLAGYEQYF.

The chain recombines TRBV21-1 with TRBJ1-2; the table's D call TRBD1 went unverified against the DNA. TRBV21-1 is a pseudogene. This CDR3 is built from 14 residues. CDR3 nucleotides: TGTGCCAGCATCCTCGACAGGGGCAGGGGTGGCTACACCTTC. It is translated as CASILDRGRGGYTF.

V usage is TRBV28 and J usage is TRBJ2-1; 11 bases fit TRBD2. The CDR3 extends over 17 amino acids. Per germline, CDR1 MDHEN and CDR2 SYDVKM. Trimming at V came to 3 bases and at J to 2 bases, leaving 6 bases not matched to a gene. The CDR3 DNA reads as TGTGCCAGCAGTTTCCTACTAGCGGGGGAGGCCTACAATGAGCAGTTCTTC. Amino acids: CASSFLLAGEAYNEQFF.

This chain links TRBV7-8 with TRBJ2-2, with 9 positions matching TRBD1. CDR3 size: 17 residues. The germline CDR1 and CDR2 sequences are SGHVS and FQNEAQ. V was pared by 2 bases and J by 4 bases, with 8 bases of the junction left unmatched. CDR3 amino acids: CASSLPTGGAGTGELFF. The CDR3 nucleotides read TGTGCCAGCAGCTTACCTACAGGGGGCGCAGGCACCGGGGAGCTGTTTTTT.

The chain joins TRBV9 to TRBJ2-3; D unclear. CDR3 length equals 15 residues. V dropped 3 bases and J dropped 1 base, with 12 bases sitting between them. The germline V gene encodes CDR1 SGDLS and CDR2 YYNGEE. The CDR3 here is CASSARNTRTDTQYF. DNA for the CDR3: TGTGCCAGCAGCGCCCGTAACACCCGCACAGATACGCAGTATTTT.

V usage is TRBV27 and J usage is TRBJ2-3, with unresolved D. The CDR3 contains 15 residues. The germline V and J ends were trimmed by 0 bases and 0 bases, with 7 bases remaining between them. The germline gives CDR1 MNHEY, CDR2 SMNVEV (reference sequence). The CDR3 sequence is CASSLSPGSTDTQYF. The CDR3 region has the DNA TGTGCCAGCAGTTTATCTCCTGGGAGCACAGATACGCAGTATTTT.

The chain employs TRBV11-2 and TRBJ2-7, with TRBD2 as a possible D gene (7 bases). The V end was cut by 5 bases, the J end by 6 bases, with 17 bases between. The CDR3 is 14 amino acids. Germline V gene lookup returns CDR1 SGHAT and CDR2 FQNNGV. The CDR3 DNA reads as TGTGCCAGCAGCAGTAGCCAGGGAGGGGGCGAGCAGTACTTC. Translating it yields CASSSSQGGGEQYF.

The DNA of the CDR3 is TGTGCCAGCAGACCGAGCGGGAGCTCCACAGATACGCAGTATTTT. It encodes CASRPSGSSTDTQYF. This chain uses TRBV7-3 with TRBJ2-3; TRBD2 matches at 8 bases. Trimming took 6 bases from V and 2 from J; bases not matched to a gene: 7. The germline V gene encodes CDR1 SGHTA and CDR2 FQGTGA. This CDR3 contains 15 residues.

The V call is TRBV11-2, the J call TRBJ1-3; the D is unclear. Trimming left V 0 bases short and J 0 bases short, with 9 bases between. The CDR3 runs 16 residues. Germline V lookup: CDR1 SGHAT, CDR2 FQNNGV. Here the CDR3 reads CASSLDLRVSGNTIYF. CDR3 DNA: TGTGCCAGCAGCTTAGATTTGAGGGTCTCTGGAAACACCATATATTTT.

The J gene is TRBJ2-7, the V gene TRBV28, with 8 bases matching TRBD2. The CDR3 length is 14 residues. The germline gives CDR1 MDHEN, CDR2 SYDVKM. J was trimmed by 4 bases and V by 6 bases; bases with no gene match: 8. In DNA, the CDR3 is TGTGCCAGCAGGGCAGCGGGAGTTGTGTACGAGCAGTACTTC. Protein sequence: CASRAAGVVYEQYF.

This sequence joins TRBV7-9 and TRBJ1-2, with 7 nucleotides matching TRBD1. The J segment lost 8 bases and the V segment lost 4 bases, leaving 7 bases of the junction unmatched. CDR3 length equals 13 residues. The V gene's germline CDR1 is SEHNR and CDR2 FQNEAQ (reference sequence). The CDR3 spells CASSSWTGSGYTF. The DNA for the CDR3 is TGTGCCAGCAGCTCCTGGACAGGCTCCGGCTACACCTTC.

The rearrangement links TRBV27 to TRBJ2-4, with 9 bases fitting TRBD1. Germline loops: CDR1 MNHEY, CDR2 SMNVEV (reference sequence). V lost 6 bases and J lost 6; bases outside the gene matches: 3. The CDR3 has 13 residues. CDR3 in DNA: TGTGCCAGCAGCCAGGACAGGGGAAACATTCAGTACTTC. Protein product: CASSQDRGNIQYF.

This chain links TRBV29-1 with TRBJ2-3; 8 nucleotides match TRBD1. V trimming: 4 bases; J trimming: 2 bases; junction bases outside the gene matches: 11. Germline CDR1 and CDR2: SQVTM and ANQGSEA. CDR3 length: 16 amino acids. The CDR3 nucleotides are TGCAGCGTTGGACGACAGGGGACTCCCTTCACAGATACGCAGTATTTT. Protein product: CSVGRQGTPFTDTQYF.

The V gene is TRBV15, the J gene TRBJ2-7; D possibly corresponds to TRBD1 (5 bases). This CDR3 contains 17 residues. The germline CDR1 and CDR2 sequences are LNHNV and YYDKDF (reference sequence). Trimming left V 5 bases short and J 3 bases short, with 23 bases between. The CDR3 loop is CATSGLELGQSGYEQYF. DNA for the CDR3: TGTGCCACCAGCGGGTTAGAGCTGGGGCAGTCGGGCTACGAGCAGTACTTC.

This chain joins TRBV28 and TRBJ1-5, with D tentatively TRBD1 (6 bases). The V and J ends lost 11 bases and 4 bases respectively, with 9 bases between them. CDR3 size: 11 residues. CDR1 MDHEN and CDR2 SYDVKM come from the germline V gene. CDR3 region: CAGGRNQPQHF. In DNA, the CDR3 is TGTGCCGGGGGGCGTAATCAGCCCCAGCATTTT.

The J gene is TRBJ2-7, the V gene TRBV13; 7 nucleotides agree with TRBD1. Germline CDR1 and CDR2: PRHDT and FYEKMQ (reference sequence). The CDR3 is 15 residues long. The V and J ends lost 5 bases and 2 bases, in that order; junction bases with no gene match: 9. The chain's CDR3 is CASSAGTEGAYEQYF. CDR3 DNA: TGTGCCAGCAGCGCCGGGACAGAAGGTGCCTACGAGCAGTACTTC.